The TCR beta chain described here comes from a study of blood T cell repertoires in COVID-19 (dated by TCRdb to between 2020 and 2021). With regard to the full study: The collaborator samples originated in the United States, Italy and Spain and spanned the acute and convalescent phases of COVID-19. The material from the prospective study consisted of cDNA or gDNA derived from T cells, B-cell-depleted T cells, or PBMCs. Subjects who had been exposed to COVID-19, were actively infected with it, or had recovered from it provided the deeply sampled blood TCRbeta repertoires that made up the dataset. A freely available public database, intended as a resource for researchers studying the immune response to SARS-CoV-2, is where the repertoires were released. The samples were drawn from the first 160 participants of the ongoing ImmuneRACE study and from some 1,300 subjects provided by 6 global collaborators. Sample metadata almost always included a de-identified subject ID, COVID-19 status, age in years and sex. Where HLA class I and class II types were available, the types were taken from metadata supplied by the sample provider, not from assay-based typing. The paper's findings and limits, for the study overall: Clinical and demographic metadata were provided uncurated, with the amount varying by source and participant.

Each collaborating institution followed its own protocols to collect whole blood in K2EDTA tubes. Collaborator samples were shipped for TCRbeta analysis as frozen whole blood, isolated PBMCs, or DNA extracted from either sample type. TCRbeta CDR3 regions were amplified from genomic DNA by means of the immunoSEQ Assay, a bias-controlled multiplex PCR. Regarding the original processing steps: The number of nucleated cells in each sample was estimated by amplification of reference gene primers within the assay. To quantify the absolute abundance of each unique TCRbeta CDR3 rearrangement, sequence reads were collapsed and filtered. For each sample, productive Simpson clonality was calculated as the square root of Simpson's diversity index across productive rearrangements. As stored in TCRdb, this immuneACCESS dataset retains in-frame rearrangements with V and J assigned. A fraction of the clones does not appear; measured against another copy, unresolved V genes explain less than half of the discrepancy, and the remainder lacks a known reason. V, J and clone size derive from that table, while D and trimming were established from the DNA sequence. In all, the sample holds 100,000 or so clones, and roughly nine tenths of those were seen once. The top ten constitute 15% to 20% of the sample.

This clone has just one count. The antigen it recognizes is unknown. Qualities for individual bases were not recorded, and no much larger clone is one base off. The origin of this receptor is a man aged 45 to 65 with acute or convalescent COVID-19. What was sequenced was peripheral blood.

The CDR3 protein: CASSFRSWDRVYYEQYF. The DNA sequence is as follows: TGTGCCAGCAGCTTCCGCTCCTGGGACAGGGTTTATTACGAGCAGTACTTC. The chain couples TRBV5-6 to TRBJ2-7, with TRBD1 matching 9 junction bases. CDR1 and CDR2 (SGHDT, YYEEEE) derive from the germline V gene. V is cut back by 2 bases and J by 4 bases, with 13 bases in the junction unmatched. The CDR3 covers 17 residues, taking in both the cysteine and the phenylalanine. Solely the CDR3 DNA is kept, with 51 bases framed from the first base.